The 21 T cell receptor beta chains below were found in one sample sequenced in a study of blood T cells in healthy people across ages. A sample-barcoded 5' primer and a J-beta primer mix were used in a second PCR of roughly 7 to 11 cycles. MiXCR, run by TCRdb on the 5' RACE reads, gives a single entry per CDR3 protein. This sample yields some 1.5 million distinct CDR3 sequences, of which approximately 30% are seen a single time; about 8% belongs to the top ten. The sample comprised blood. These receptors were taken from a woman in her twenties or thirties in good health.

The chain carries TRBV2 and TRBJ1-5; D is unclear. Per the germline V gene, CDR1 is SNHLY and CDR2 is FYNNEI. There are 13 residues in the CDR3. V was trimmed by 7 bases and J by 6 bases, leaving 13 bases between them. In nucleotides, the CDR3 is TGTGCCAGCAACGGAGAGGGTACTCAGCCCCAGCATTTT. Protein product: CASNGEGTQPQHF.

This clonotype was observed many times. V gene TRBV15 combines with J gene TRBJ2-7; 8 positions agree with TRBD1. Trimming at V came to 3 bases and at J to 3 bases, leaving 7 bases not matched to a gene. The CDR3 is made up of 15 amino acids. The germline gives CDR1 LNHNV, CDR2 YYDKDF (reference sequence). CDR3 nucleotides: TGTGCCACCAGCAGCGGACAGGGAACAGGCTACGAGCAGTACTTC. It encodes CATSSGQGTGYEQYF.

This clonotype was picked up a small number of times. The rearrangement links TRBV2 to TRBJ2-1, with TRBD1 matching over 7 bases. The germline CDR1 and CDR2 sequences are SNHLY and FYNNEI. This CDR3 has 15 amino acids. V was clipped by 8 bases and J by 2 bases; unmatched bases: 9. CDR3 amino acids: CASQRGTEPYNEQFF. CDR3 nucleotide sequence: TGTGCCAGCCAAAGAGGGACAGAGCCCTACAATGAGCAGTTCTTC.

A note on this clonotype: A read error may account for a junction end that differs from germline. V usage is TRBV12-3 or TRBV12-4 and J usage is TRBJ1-1; perhaps TRBD1 as D (6 bases). The CDR3 consists of 15 residues. The CDR3 region is CTSSSQGSLDTEAFF. The CDR3 bases are TGTACCAGCAGCAGTCAGGGGTCGCTCGACACTGAAGCTTTCTTT.

This clonotype showed up just a few times. The chain employs TRBV28 and TRBJ2-7; 7 bases line up with TRBD1. The DNA end is a closer match to TRBJ2-5, so the J assignment may be wrong. The CDR3 contains 14 residues. Germline V lookup: CDR1 MDHEN, CDR2 SYDVKM. CDR3 protein: CASSFRDSGKTQYF. CDR3 sequence (DNA): TGTGCCAGCAGTTTTCGGGACAGCGGAAAGACCCAGTACTTC.

With regard to this clonotype: This may come from a read error, since a much larger clone is one base off. The chain has TRBV5-1 and TRBJ2-5, with TRBD1 as a possible D gene (5 bases). Per germline, CDR1 SGHRS and CDR2 YFSETQ. The CDR3 is made up of 15 amino acids. The CDR3 region is CASSGSATVQETRYF. The CDR3 bases are TGCGCCAGCAGCGGGTCGGCGACAGTGCAGGAGACCCGGTACTTC.

This clonotype came up many times. The rearrangement joins TRBV2 to TRBJ2-7; possibly TRBD1 for D (6 bases). The germline CDR1 and CDR2 sequences are SNHLY and FYNNEI. Trimming shortened V by 6 bases and J by 2 bases, and 8 bases separated the two germline ends. This CDR3 region has 12 residues. In nucleotides, the CDR3 is TGTGCCAGCAGGGGGGACACCTACGAGCAGTACTTC. It translates to CASRGDTYEQYF.

This clonotype was counted many times. This chain joins TRBV20-1 and TRBJ2-1, with TRBD1 matching over 11 bases. This CDR3 has 16 residues. With V trimmed by 3 bases and J by 1 base, 5 bases remained unmatched. Looked up from germline, CDR1 is DFQATT and CDR2 is SNEGSKA (reference sequence). CDR3 sequence reads: CSASYGTGGSYNEQFF. Written as DNA, the CDR3 is TGCAGTGCTAGCTACGGGACAGGGGGATCCTACAATGAGCAGTTCTTC.

This clonotype was counted many times. In DNA, the CDR3 is TGCAGTGCTCATCCGGGACAGTCTTTACAAGAGACCCAGTACTTC. Protein product: CSAHPGQSLQETQYF. The chain couples TRBV20-1 to TRBJ2-5; 7 positions agree with TRBD1. Germline CDR1 and CDR2: DFQATT and SNEGSKA (reference sequence). There are 15 residues in the CDR3. After removal of 5 bases from V and 2 bases from J, the junction contained 11 bases not matched to a gene.

With respect to this clonotype: Mismatch with germline at one junction end may stem from a read error. V usage is TRBV12-3 or TRBV12-4 and J usage is TRBJ2-5; 8 bases map to TRBD1. The DNA end is more similar to TRBJ2-7, so the J call may be wrong. The CDR3 length is 14 residues. The CDR3 nucleotides are TGTGTCAGCAGGCGACAGGGGATCTCCTACGAGCAGTACTTC. It translates to CVSRRQGISYEQYF.

The rearrangement joins TRBV2 to TRBJ2-7; either TRBD1 or TRBD2 may supply D (6 bases each). With the DNA end fitting TRBJ2-5 better, the J assignment may be wrong. The CDR3 has 14 residues. Germline assignment: CDR1 SNHLY and CDR2 FYNNEI. The CDR3 DNA reads as TGTGCCAGCAGATTTGGGGGGCTTCAAGAGACCCAGTACTTC. This codes for CASRFGGLQETQYF.

The gene calls are TRBV12-3 or TRBV12-4 and TRBJ2-3; no definite D call. This CDR3 spans 14 amino acids. V gave up 3 bases and J gave up 0 bases, with 7 bases separating them. CDR3: CASSFGYSTDTQYF. CDR3 nucleotide sequence: TGTGCCAGCAGTTTTGGCTATAGCACAGATACGCAGTATTTT.

V usage is TRBV7-2 and J usage is TRBJ2-1, with 12 nucleotides matching TRBD2. Germline CDR1 is SGHTA and CDR2 is FQGNSA. V lost 3 bases and J lost 9; bases outside the gene matches: 6. The CDR3 is 15 amino acids. In DNA form, the CDR3 reads TGTGCCAGCAGCTTTATCCTAGCGGGGGGGGGTGAGCAGTTCTTC. This encodes CASSFILAGGGEQFF.

This clonotype has a handful of counts. Sequence at one end of the junction differs from germline and may be a read error. The chain links TRBV3-1 to TRBJ2-7, with D possibly TRBD1 on 5 matching bases. CDR1 is LGHDT, CDR2 YNNKEL, per germline (reference sequence). This CDR3 region has 14 residues. The CDR3 region has the DNA TGTGCCGGCAGCCAAGATGGACAATTCCACGAGCAGTACTTC. It translates to CAGSQDGQFHEQYF.

The DNA for the CDR3 is TGTGCCAGCAGTCCCGCCAAGGACGAGCAGTACTTC. Translated, it gives CASSPAKDEQYF. The rearrangement joins TRBV28 to TRBJ2-7; D remains ambiguous. V lost 5 bases, J lost 5 bases, and 10 bases lay in between. This CDR3 is 12 amino acids long. The germline V gene encodes CDR1 MDHEN and CDR2 SYDVKM.

The rearrangement links TRBV19 to TRBJ2-1, with TRBD2 as a possible D gene (6 bases). V lost 3 bases and J lost 0, with 12 bases in between. The CDR3 consists of 16 residues. The V gene's germline CDR1 is LNHDA and CDR2 SQIVND (reference sequence). The CDR3 DNA sequence: TGTGCCAGTAGTATCGGGACTTTTAGCTCCTACAATGAGCAGTTCTTC. It yields the protein CASSIGTFSSYNEQFF.

This clonotype was found a few times. This chain connects TRBV12-3 or TRBV12-4 to TRBJ2-5; TRBD1 matches at 8 bases. The CDR3 has 14 residues. V lost 5 bases, J lost 3 bases, and 5 bases stayed unmatched. CDR3 in DNA: TGTGCCAGCAGTGCGGCGGACAGGGAAGAGACCCAGTACTTC. It is translated as CASSAADREETQYF.

This clonotype was observed a handful of times. The chain couples TRBV6-5 to TRBJ2-3; D unclear. The germline V and J ends were trimmed by 6 bases and 3 bases, with 16 bases remaining between them. CDR1 MNHEY and CDR2 SVGAGI come from the germline V gene. This CDR3 is 15 amino acids long. DNA for the CDR3: TGTGCCAGCAGCCGCAGACAAAGTGGAACAGATACGCAGTATTTT. Amino acids: CASSRRQSGTDTQYF.

The V gene is TRBV4-1, the J gene TRBJ2-3; 13 bases line up with TRBD2. Per the germline V gene, CDR1 is MGHRA and CDR2 is YSYEKL. The CDR3 totals 18 residues. V dropped 4 bases and J dropped 1; count of bases not matched to a gene: 8. The CDR3 protein is CASSPGLAGVLGTDTQYF. In nucleotides, the CDR3 is TGCGCCAGCAGCCCTGGACTAGCGGGGGTGCTTGGCACAGATACGCAGTATTTT.

The V gene is TRBV10-3, the J gene TRBJ2-3; 8 positions match TRBD2. CDR3 length: 15 residues. V lost 8 bases, J lost 2 bases, and 9 bases stayed unmatched. From germline, CDR1 is ENHRY and CDR2 SYGVKD. Here the CDR3 DNA reads TGTGCCATCGCCGGGAGGGGGGAAGCCACAGATACGCAGTATTTT. This encodes CAIAGRGEATDTQYF.

The chain uses TRBV27 and TRBJ1-1, with D perhaps matching TRBD1 (5 bases). The V end was cut by 6 bases, the J end by 1 base, with 18 bases between. Per the germline V gene, CDR1 is MNHEY and CDR2 is SMNVEV (reference sequence). The CDR3 is made up of 16 amino acids. CDR3 nucleotide sequence: TGTGCCAGCAGAAAGGACATGGGGAGGGGGAACACTGAAGCTTTCTTT. The encoded protein is CASRKDMGRGNTEAFF.